Described below is a single T cell receptor (beta chain) sequence and its context. This record belongs to a study of OX40 agonist ivuxolimab in advanced cancers. Study summary: Ivuxolimab was delivered to patients intravenously every 2 weeks at doses spanning 0.01 to 10 mg/kg. The study reported partial responses in three patients: one hepatocellular carcinoma, two cutaneous melanoma.

Generated by immunoSEQ multiplex PCR, the TCRdb table keeps only in-frame clones and is missing some. The sample has 55,000 to 75,000 clones, over 80% seen once. This CDR3 has 16 amino acids. The V call is TRBV21-1, the J call TRBJ2-1; TRBD2, as called in the table, went unchecked against the DNA. TRBV21-1 is described as a pseudogene. The receptor was derived from an adult with an advanced solid tumor such as melanoma, head and neck, liver or kidney cancer. The sample consisted of CD4+ or CD8+ T cells sorted from blood, taken in a trial of the OX40 agonist ivuxolimab. This CDR3 reads CASSKAGTSDGNEQFF. CDR3 in DNA: TGTGCCAGCAGCAAAGCCGGGACTAGCGACGGCAATGAGCAGTTCTTC.